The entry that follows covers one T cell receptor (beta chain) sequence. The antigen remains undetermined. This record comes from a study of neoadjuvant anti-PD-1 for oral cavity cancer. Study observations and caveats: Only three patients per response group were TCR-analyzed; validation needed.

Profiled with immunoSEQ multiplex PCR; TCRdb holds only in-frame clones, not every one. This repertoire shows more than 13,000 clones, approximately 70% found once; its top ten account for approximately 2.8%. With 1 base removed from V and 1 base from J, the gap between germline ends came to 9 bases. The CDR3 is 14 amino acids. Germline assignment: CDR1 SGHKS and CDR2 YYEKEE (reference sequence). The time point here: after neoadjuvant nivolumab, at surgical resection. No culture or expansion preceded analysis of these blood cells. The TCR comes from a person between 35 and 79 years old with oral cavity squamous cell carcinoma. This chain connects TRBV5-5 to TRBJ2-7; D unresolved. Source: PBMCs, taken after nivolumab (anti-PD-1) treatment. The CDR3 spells CASSLMSLSYEQYF. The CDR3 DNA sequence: TGTGCCAGCAGCTTGATGAGCCTATCCTACGAGCAGTACTTC.